What follows is one TCR beta chain and its context. Its antigen is currently not known. The input lacks base qualities; no much larger clone sits a single base away. This sample is part of a study of molecular identifiers for immune sequencing clone quantification (dated by TCRdb to 2016 to 2018). About the study as a whole: In a replicate experiment, RNA from roughly 20,000 or 100,000 naive CD8 T cells was split into five aliquots, four of which were sequenced. This methods study used CD8 T cells to benchmark TCR RNA copy counting and molecular-identifier clustering-based TCR repertoire sequencing (MIDCIRS).

Libraries of naive CD8 T cells were built from about 21,000 to 970,000 sorted cells, with 10%, 30% or 50% of the purified RNA used. Naive CD8 T cells, defined as CD8+CD4-CCR7+CD45RA+, were FACS-sorted into RLT Plus buffer on a BD FACSAria II. Detection sensitivity was tested by spiking Jurkat RNA equal to about eleven TCR copies' worth into samples containing roughly 19,000-1,100,000 naive CD8 T cells. Enrichment of CD8 T cells was performed with RosetteSep CD8+ T Cell Enrichment Cocktail and Ficoll-Paque, after which ACK red cell lysis was carried out. The germline V gene encodes CDR1 DFQATT and CDR2 SNEGSKA (reference sequence). The CDR3 starts with the cysteine, ends with the phenylalanine, and has 13 residues. Only the CDR3 part of the read is kept: 39 bases, read in frame from the first base. Trimming costs V 5 bases and J 0 bases, and their ends lie 7 bases apart. Points the paper makes about the study in general: Identical TCR molecules sharing a barcode could cause highly expanded clone sizes to be underestimated. Spiked-in Jurkat TCR RNA (around 9 copies' worth), which is not part of the donor repertoire, was contained in the naive libraries. Spiked-in Jurkat TCR RNA equal to a single cell's worth was reported to be detectable even within one million naive CD8 T cells. Modeling indicated about three TCR RNA copies recovered per cell, compared with 7.5 to 10 by digital PCR, which implies a capture efficiency of 25% to 35%. When barcode sub-clustering was left out, chimeric consensus sequences inflated TCR diversity, with chimeras reaching as high as 47%. In CMV-specific effector cells, clones with more than 20 RNA copies accounted for over 99% of molecules, whereas in naive cells such clones accounted for under 1%.

Receptors were amplified or captured by PCR. For sequencing, a NextSeq 500 was employed. Bulk TCR libraries were made following a previously described method, with the TCR primers given in Table S5. Total RNA was purified with the Qiagen AllPrep DNA/RNA kit. Before analysis, reads from multiple sequencing runs of the same library were pooled. Processing in the source paper ran as follows. Reads were retained only if an exact TCR constant sequence was present, and the retained reads were trimmed to 150 nt and grouped according to their 12-nt molecular barcodes. Reads within each barcode group were sub-clustered using a 15% Levenshtein threshold, and quality-weighted consensus sequences were constructed for each RNA molecule. Non-functional sequences were removed, as were lower-count sequences one edit away from another. On the basis of fitting two negative binomial distributions, barcode sub-clusters with fewer than 20% of the maximum read count were discarded. The public reads were reprocessed in TCRdb via fastp at Q25 and MiXCR, keeping in-frame beta chains. Each CDR3 protein gets just one entry, which takes the most common genes and DNA from the rows behind it. TCRdb assigned the V and J calls; the authors' analysis was not used. This sample holds some 590,000 distinct CDR3 sequences; roughly 25% were observed only once. The ten top clones hold approximately 0.75% of the sample.

The sequenced sample consisted of naive CD8+ T cells from blood, with Jurkat cell RNA spiked in. The cell subset or site label for this specimen denotes: FACS-sorted CD8+CD4-CCR7+CD45RA+ naive T cells. Recombination joined TRBV20-1 with TRBJ2-2; TRBD2 is a possible D gene, resting on 5 matching bases. This sequence originates from a human donor in good health. Some libraries in this study had Jurkat cell RNA spiked in. In nucleotide form, the sequence is TGCAGTGCTCCAGCGGCGAACACCGGGGAGCTGTTTTTT. It translates to CSAPAANTGELFF.